This TCR beta chain was found in a study of T cell repertoires in cytomegalovirus infection. Study-level information: Well-studied HLA-B-restricted CMV epitopes were used in the study alongside recently identified HLA-C-restricted ones. Public signatures in TCR beta pointed to CMV infection and matching HLA type. Study findings and constraints: The ex vivo response was dominated by HLA-C-restricted CMV-specific TCR beta clonotypes. There were carriers of CMV plus the relevant HLA, and cumulative public TCR beta family frequency identified them.

A word on this clonotype: The antigen is not known.

TCRdb reprocessed the reads via MiXCR and lists one record per CDR3 protein. The sample records around 95,000 distinct CDR3 sequences, approximately 30% being singletons. V was pared by 3 bases and J by 5 bases, with 16 bases between. There are 15 residues in the CDR3. Germline values: CDR1 MNHEY, CDR2 SVGEGT. The chain uses TRBV6-2 or TRBV6-3 and TRBJ1-1, with D unresolved. This clonotype originated in a human donor in good health (CMV status not recorded). Some clones in this sample may be carry-over from other donors' samples. The input for sequencing was CD8+ T cells from cultured PBMCs, taken from culture after CMV antigen stimulation. Written as DNA, the CDR3 is TGTGCCAGCAGTTATTTTATGAGGTCTGGAACTGAAGCTTTCTTT. This codes for CASSYFMRSGTEAFF.